The 31 T cell receptor beta chains given below trace back to one sample, sequenced in a study of CD8 T cells in ankylosing spondylitis. Each CDR3 protein is one row after TCRdb ran MiXCR on the 5' RACE reads. The sample has about 340,000 distinct CDR3 sequences, 20% to 25% seen once; the top ten hold 13%. The source material was blood, either unsorted or a sorted T cell fraction (not recorded which). The receptors here all came from a male donor with ankylosing spondylitis or in good health (not recorded which).

This clonotype has more than one count but fewer than ten. The chain recombines TRBV4-1 with TRBJ2-1; TRBD1 matches at 9 bases. The ends lost 4 bases at V and 9 bases at J; junction bases unmatched: 10. CDR1 and CDR2 (germline): MGHRA, YSYEKL. CDR3 size: 15 residues. The CDR3 region is CASSRKQGAGSEQFF. The DNA for the CDR3 is TGCGCCAGCAGCCGGAAACAGGGGGCAGGGAGTGAGCAGTTCTTC.

CDR3 loop: CSASEQFF. CDR3 coding DNA: TGCAGTGCCTCAGAGCAGTTCTTC. The gene calls are TRBV20-1 and TRBJ2-1, with no clear D. Per germline, CDR1 DFQATT and CDR2 SNEGSKA (reference sequence). CDR3 size: 8 residues. Trimming removed 6 bases at V and 10 bases at J, with 4 bases between.

Written as DNA, the CDR3 is TGTGCCAGCAGTAACGGGGAGGCCGGGGAGCTGTTTTTT. It codes for CASSNGEAGELFF. The chain has TRBV6-2 or TRBV6-3 and TRBJ2-2, with a tentative D call TRBD2 (6 bases). Germline values: CDR1 MNHEY, CDR2 SVGEGT. Trimming took 5 bases from V and 6 from J, leaving 10 bases between them. This CDR3 has 13 residues.

This clonotype appeared a few times. This chain uses TRBV27 with TRBJ2-1; D gene uncertain. Deletions cut 3 bases from V and 5 bases from J, with 23 bases between. This CDR3 spans 18 amino acids. Germline lookup yields CDR1 MNHEY and CDR2 SMNVEV (reference sequence). Here the CDR3 reads CASSLSAHPAPGNNEQFF. For the CDR3, the DNA is TGTGCCAGCAGTTTGTCTGCCCACCCCGCACCCGGAAACAATGAGCAGTTCTTC.

This clonotype was detected a few times. The chain uses TRBV27 and TRBJ1-5; D gene uncertain. The CDR3 has 14 amino acids. V was cut by 7 bases and J by 0 bases, with 10 bases left in between. Per germline, CDR1 MNHEY and CDR2 SMNVEV (reference sequence). The CDR3 DNA sequence: TGTGCCAGCAACCGACGGGGTAGCAATCAGCCCCAGCATTTT. It is translated as CASNRRGSNQPQHF.

The table lists this clonotype with many counts. The chain couples TRBV5-1 to TRBJ2-1, with D uncertain. The CDR3 has 15 residues. V shed 0 bases and J shed 0 bases, with 7 bases lying between them. CDR1 is SGHRS and CDR2 is YFSETQ in the germline V gene. In nucleotides, the CDR3 is TGCGCCAGCAGCTTGGGTCTCGGCTCCTACAATGAGCAGTTCTTC. This gives the protein CASSLGLGSYNEQFF.

The V call is TRBV29-1, the J call TRBJ2-3; D ambiguous. Germline CDR1 and CDR2: SQVTM and ANQGSEA. Trimming took off 4 bases at V and 3 bases at J, with 8 bases between the two ends. The CDR3 runs to 12 residues. The CDR3 protein is CSVASFTDTQYF. CDR3 coding DNA: TGCAGCGTTGCGTCGTTTACAGATACGCAGTATTTT.

This chain links TRBV9 with TRBJ2-3, with 9 bases identical to TRBD2. The V segment lost 0 bases and the J segment 10 bases; nucleotides outside the gene matches: 3. The germline V gene encodes CDR1 SGDLS and CDR2 YYNGEE. This CDR3 is built from 13 residues. This CDR3 is CASSVGGLASQYF. As DNA, the CDR3 is TGTGCCAGCAGCGTAGGGGGACTAGCTTCGCAGTATTTT.

The chain is built from TRBV29-1 and TRBJ2-2; the D gene is possibly TRBD1 (5 bases). Germline-derived CDR1 and CDR2 are SQVTM and ANQGSEA. The CDR3 sequence is 15 residues long. V was pared by 3 bases and J by 0 bases, with 11 bases between. The CDR3 DNA reads as TGCAGCGTTGATGGGCAGGGCACGAACACCGGGGAGCTGTTTTTT. Its protein product is CSVDGQGTNTGELFF.

The rearrangement uses TRBV27 and TRBJ1-6, with a weak D call TRBD1 (6 bases). CDR1 and CDR2 (germline): MNHEY, SMNVEV (reference sequence). V dropped 2 bases and J dropped 3 bases, with 11 bases sitting between them. This CDR3 is built from 16 residues. The CDR3 DNA is TGTGCCAGCAGTTTACGGGGGACAAACTATAATTCACCCCTCCACTTT. It translates to CASSLRGTNYNSPLHF.

This clonotype occurred a few times. This chain joins TRBV4-1 and TRBJ2-1; 8 bases line up with TRBD2. Germline V gene lookup returns CDR1 MGHRA and CDR2 YSYEKL. Germline trimming cut 0 bases from V and 3 bases from J; bases unmatched to any gene: 4. The CDR3 sequence is 16 residues long. CDR3 region: CASSQESSGGYNEQFF. In DNA form, the CDR3 reads TGCGCCAGCAGCCAAGAATCCAGCGGGGGCTACAATGAGCAGTTCTTC.

This clonotype was recorded a few times. The chain employs TRBV7-9 and TRBJ2-3, with TRBD1 matching 7 bases. V lost 5 bases and J lost 2; bases outside the gene matches: 13. This CDR3 has 17 residues. Germline V gene data show CDR1 as SEHNR and CDR2 as FQNEAQ (reference sequence). CDR3 coding DNA: TGTGCCAGCAGCCGCCTCTCCGGGACAGAGAACACAGATACGCAGTATTTT. This codes for CASSRLSGTENTDTQYF.

This clonotype was observed a few times. The V gene is TRBV15, the J gene TRBJ2-3; TRBD1 aligns across 10 bases. The germline V gene has CDR1 LNHNV and CDR2 YYDKDF (reference sequence). Trimming took 3 bases from V and 6 from J; bases not matched to a gene: 3. The CDR3 totals 14 residues. For the CDR3, the DNA is TGTGCCACCAGCAGGGGACAGGGGATGGATACGCAGTATTTT. Its translation: CATSRGQGMDTQYF.

This rearrangement joins TRBV4-1 to TRBJ2-2; D unresolved. This CDR3 is built from 15 residues. Trimming left V 2 bases short and J 1 base short, with 8 bases between. Germline V gene data show CDR1 as MGHRA and CDR2 as YSYEKL. Here the CDR3 reads CASSQLQMNTGELFF. CDR3 DNA: TGCGCCAGCAGCCAATTACAAATGAACACCGGGGAGCTGTTTTTT.

The CDR3 loop reads CASSLDRAGTYNEQFF. For the CDR3, the DNA is TGTGCCAGCAGCTTAGATCGGGCGGGGACCTACAATGAGCAGTTCTTC. The chain carries TRBV7-3 and TRBJ2-1; TRBD2 might be the D (6 bases). Germline CDR1 SGHTA, CDR2 FQGTGA. The CDR3 contains 16 residues. V gave up 2 bases and J gave up 2 bases, with 13 bases separating them.

The rearrangement joins TRBV4-1 to TRBJ2-7, with D possibly being TRBD2 (6 bases). V was shortened by 0 bases and J by 3 bases, with 12 bases between the two germline ends. CDR3 length equals 15 residues. Per the germline V gene, CDR1 is MGHRA and CDR2 is YSYEKL. In nucleotides, the CDR3 is TGCGCCAGCAGCCAAGAGGAGGGGACCTACTACGAGCAGTACTTC. Translated: CASSQEEGTYYEQYF.

The chain joins TRBV12-3 or TRBV12-4 to TRBJ1-6, with D uncertain. CDR3 size: 11 residues. Trimming cost V 5 bases and J 14 bases, with 10 bases left between them. CDR3 in DNA: TGTGCCAGCAGTACCGGACCATCCCTCCACTTT. It is translated as CASSTGPSLHF.

This clonotype was recorded a few times. This chain uses TRBV7-6 with TRBJ2-7; D not certain. The CDR3 is made up of 14 amino acids. CDR1 SGHVS and CDR2 FNYEAQ come from the germline V gene. Trimming cost V 5 bases and J 4 bases, with 15 bases left between them. CDR3 loop: CASSPRYTPYEQYF. The DNA of the CDR3 is TGTGCCAGCAGCCCAAGGTACACTCCGTACGAGCAGTACTTC.

There are a few counts of this clonotype. J is TRBJ2-1 and V is TRBV29-1; TRBD1 matches 8 bases. J lost 1 base, V lost 6 bases, and 5 bases had no gene match. The CDR3 runs 14 residues. Germline V gene sequence: CDR1 SQVTM, CDR2 ANQGSEA. CDR3 DNA: TGCAGCGTGCCAACAGGGGGATCCTACAATGAGCAGTTCTTC. This gives the protein CSVPTGGSYNEQFF.

This clonotype was picked up a small number of times. The chain recombines TRBV12-3 or TRBV12-4 with TRBJ1-5, with TRBD1 identical over 8 bases. After removal of 7 bases from V and 6 bases from J, the junction contained 2 bases not matched to a gene. This CDR3 comprises 12 residues. The DNA for the CDR3 is TGTGCCAGCACCACAGGGGGTCAGCCCCAGCATTTT. This sequence encodes CASTTGGQPQHF.

This clonotype was recorded only once. The chain employs TRBV12-3 or TRBV12-4 and TRBJ1-4; D remains ambiguous. Trimming took 6 bases from V and 10 from J, leaving 6 bases between them. This CDR3 comprises 10 residues. The CDR3 nucleotides are TGTGCCAGCAGAGGAGGAAAACTGTTTTTT. The encoded protein is CASRGGKLFF.

The rearrangement uses TRBV15 and TRBJ2-7, with D hard to call. CDR3 length: 14 amino acids. Trimming took 1 base from V and 0 from J, leaving 7 bases between them. Germline values: CDR1 LNHNV, CDR2 YYDKDF (reference sequence). CDR3 residues: CATSRGAASYEQYF. CDR3 DNA: TGTGCCACCAGCAGAGGGGCAGCCTCCTACGAGCAGTACTTC.

This chain uses TRBV7-9 with TRBJ2-2, with D possibly being TRBD2 (6 bases). V lost 1 base and J lost 5, with 11 bases in between. The V gene's germline CDR1 is SEHNR and CDR2 FQNEAQ (reference sequence). CDR3 length: 15 amino acids. Here the CDR3 DNA reads TGTGCCAGCAGCTTAGATGAGCTAGCGACCGGGGAGCTGTTTTTT. The encoded protein is CASSLDELATGELFF.

The chain has TRBV11-2 and TRBJ2-5; 8 bases agree with TRBD2. CDR3 size: 16 residues. Germline assignment: CDR1 SGHAT and CDR2 FQNNGV. Trimming cost V 5 bases and J 5 bases; bases outside gene matches: 13. In DNA form, the CDR3 reads TGTGCCAGCAGCCAACCGACTAGCGCCACAGGGGAGACCCAGTACTTC. Amino acid sequence: CASSQPTSATGETQYF.

In this sample, this clonotype turned up a few times. The chain employs TRBV20-1 and TRBJ2-7; either TRBD1 or TRBD2 may supply D (5 bases each). Germline V CDR1 and CDR2: DFQATT, SNEGSKA (reference sequence). The CDR3 covers 14 residues. The V end was cut by 2 bases, the J end by 3 bases, with 14 bases between. The CDR3 DNA reads TGCAGTGCTAGACCCCGGGACCTGATCTACGAGCAGTACTTC. Its translation: CSARPRDLIYEQYF.

V is TRBV6-6 and J is TRBJ2-1; D remains unclear. CDR1 is MNHNY and CDR2 is SVGAGI in the germline V gene (reference sequence). This CDR3 contains 11 residues. Trimming shortened V by 7 bases and J by 5 bases, and 6 bases separated the two germline ends. The CDR3 reads CASNKDNEQFF. The DNA of the CDR3 is TGTGCCAGCAACAAAGACAATGAGCAGTTCTTC.

The chain has TRBV2 and TRBJ2-3; perhaps TRBD2 as D (7 bases). The V end was cut by 2 bases, the J end by 2 bases, with 14 bases between. CDR3 length equals 16 residues. CDR1 and CDR2 from the germline V gene are SNHLY and FYNNEI. For the CDR3, the DNA is TGTGCCAGCAGTGAAAGATTGCGGGGGCCCACAGATACGCAGTATTTT. Its protein product is CASSERLRGPTDTQYF.

This clonotype occurred a few times. This sequence joins TRBV20-1 and TRBJ2-7, with D unresolved. The germline V gene encodes CDR1 DFQATT and CDR2 SNEGSKA (reference sequence). The CDR3 is made up of 13 amino acids. The V gene lost 1 base and the J gene lost 2 bases, with 9 bases spanning the gap. CDR3 sequence: CSARGGLTYEQYF. As DNA, the CDR3 is TGCAGTGCTAGAGGAGGTCTAACCTACGAGCAGTACTTC.

The CDR3 here is CASQGQPGELFF. For the CDR3, the DNA is TGTGCCAGCCAGGGGCAGCCCGGGGAGCTGTTTTTT. This rearrangement joins TRBV12-3 or TRBV12-4 to TRBJ2-2; possibly TRBD1 for D (6 bases). The CDR3 is 12 amino acids. V was clipped by 8 bases and J by 6 bases, with 10 bases between them.

The rearrangement links TRBV7-9 to TRBJ1-1, with TRBD1 matching 8 bases. With V trimmed by 5 bases and J by 4 bases, 9 bases remained unmatched. The V gene's germline CDR1 is SEHNR and CDR2 FQNEAQ (reference sequence). The CDR3 totals 15 residues. This CDR3 is CASSATTGVGTEAFF. CDR3 nucleotide sequence: TGTGCCAGCAGCGCGACGACAGGGGTCGGCACTGAAGCTTTCTTT. The entire variable domain, with the rest obtained from reference TRBV7-9 and TRBJ1-1, is as follows: DTGVSQNPRHKITKRGQNVTFRCDPISEHNRLYWYRQTLGQGPEFLTYFQNEAQLEKSRLLSDRFSAERPKGSFSTLEIQRTEQGDSAMYLCASSATTGVGTEAFFGQGTRLTVV.

V and J are TRBV5-6 and TRBJ2-2, with D tentatively TRBD1 or TRBD2 (5 bases each). The CDR3 runs 15 residues. CDR1 and CDR2 (germline): SGHDT, YYEEEE. Trimming took 4 bases from V and 2 from J, leaving 12 bases between them. The CDR3 bases are TGTGCCAGCAGCACGGGACCGAGTAACACCGGGGAGCTGTTTTTT. Amino acids: CASSTGPSNTGELFF.